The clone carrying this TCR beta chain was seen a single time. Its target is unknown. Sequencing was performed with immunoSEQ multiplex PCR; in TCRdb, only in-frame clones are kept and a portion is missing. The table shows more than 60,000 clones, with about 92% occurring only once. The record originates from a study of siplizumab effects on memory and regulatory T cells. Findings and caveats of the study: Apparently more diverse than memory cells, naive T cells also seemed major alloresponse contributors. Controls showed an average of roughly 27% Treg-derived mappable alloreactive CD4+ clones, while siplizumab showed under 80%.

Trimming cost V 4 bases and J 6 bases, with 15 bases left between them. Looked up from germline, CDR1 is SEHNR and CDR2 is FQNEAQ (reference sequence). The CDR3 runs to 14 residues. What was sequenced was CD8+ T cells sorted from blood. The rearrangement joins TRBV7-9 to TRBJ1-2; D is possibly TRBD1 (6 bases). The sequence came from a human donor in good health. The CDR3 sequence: CASSSLLRGDGYTF. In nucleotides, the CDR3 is TGTGCCAGCAGCTCCCTATTGAGGGGGGATGGCTACACCTTC.